The 25 T cell receptor beta chains listed next were all sequenced from one sample in a study of tumor-infiltrating lymphocytes in localized non-small cell lung cancer. Method: immunoSEQ multiplex PCR; TCRdb's copy keeps in-frame clones and lacks some. Of about 10,000 clones listed, over 75% are singletons. Source material: uninvolved lung tissue not adjacent to the tumor. These receptor sequences come from a human donor with non-small cell lung cancer.

The genes are TRBV2 and TRBJ2-7, with D possibly being TRBD1 (5 bases). The germline V gene has CDR1 SNHLY and CDR2 FYNNEI. Trimming cost V 2 bases and J 5 bases, with 19 bases left between them. The CDR3 covers 16 residues. The CDR3 region is CASSESDGQGVHEQYF. The CDR3 bases are TGTGCCAGCAGTGAATCGGACGGCCAAGGGGTCCACGAGCAGTACTTC.

V gene TRBV30 combines with J gene TRBJ1-1; tentative D call: TRBD1 (5 bases). Trimming removed 4 bases at V and 7 bases at J, with 13 bases between. The CDR3 spans 12 residues. From germline, CDR1 is GTSNPN and CDR2 SVGIG (reference sequence). The chain's CDR3 is CAWTGMGDEAFF. DNA of the CDR3: TGTGCCTGGACCGGGATGGGGGATGAAGCTTTCTTT.

The rearrangement uses TRBV11-2 and TRBJ2-6; D remains ambiguous. CDR1 is SGHAT and CDR2 is FQNNGV in the germline V gene. V dropped 6 bases and J dropped 2 bases, with 5 bases sitting between them. This CDR3 is built from 13 residues. The CDR3 reads CASRGTGANVLTF. CDR3 nucleotides: TGTGCCAGCAGGGGTACTGGGGCCAACGTCCTGACTTTC. Full variable domain (missing parts from reference TRBV11-2 and TRBJ2-6): EAGVAQSPRYKIIEKRQSVAFWCNPISGHATLYWYQQILGQGPKLLIQFQNNGVVDDSQLPKDRFSAERLKGVDSTLKIQPAKLEDSAVYLCASRGTGANVLTFGAGSRLTVL.

This clone is a singleton in its sample. The chain couples TRBV6-1 to TRBJ2-5; 9 bases are shared with TRBD1. The length of the CDR3 is 15 residues. J lost 1 base, V lost 0 bases, and 0 bases had no gene match. Germline V CDR1 and CDR2: MNHNS, SASEGT. The CDR3 protein is CASSEATGGQETQYF. The CDR3 nucleotides are TGTGCCAGCAGTGAAGCGACAGGGGGCCAAGAGACCCAGTACTTC.

This sequence joins TRBV6-5 and TRBJ2-3; D possibly matches TRBD1 or TRBD2 (5 bases each). The CDR3 loop spans 14 amino acids. The germline V and J ends were trimmed by 0 bases and 6 bases, with 10 bases remaining between them. CDR1 is MNHEY and CDR2 is SVGAGI in the germline V gene. This CDR3 reads CASSYSGPSDTQYF. The CDR3 DNA reads as TGTGCCAGCAGTTACTCGGGACCTTCGGATACGCAGTATTTT.

The chain couples TRBV4-2 to TRBJ1-2; weak D call: TRBD1 (6 bases). CDR3 size: 14 residues. V lost 0 bases to trimming and J lost 7 bases, with 12 bases between them. CDR1 and CDR2 from the germline V gene are LGHNA and YNFKEQ. DNA of the CDR3: TGTGCCAGCAGCCAAGATTCGGGGGCGTCTGGCTACACCTTC. Protein sequence: CASSQDSGASGYTF.

The genes are TRBV13 and TRBJ2-7; 7 bases are a match to TRBD1. Germline values: CDR1 PRHDT, CDR2 FYEKMQ (reference sequence). The CDR3 consists of 15 residues. Trimming took 0 bases from V and 0 from J; bases not matched to a gene: 2. CDR3: CASSLGGTASYEQYF. The CDR3 DNA reads TGTGCCAGCAGCTTAGGGGGGACAGCCTCCTACGAGCAGTACTTC.

The chain joins TRBV10-3 to TRBJ1-3; 9 positions match TRBD1. Trimming removed 7 bases from V and 3 bases from J; junction bases left unmatched: 7. Germline V CDR1 and CDR2: ENHRY, SYGVKD. There are 15 residues in the CDR3. In DNA form, the CDR3 reads TGTGCCATCACCGAGACAGGGGGAGGTGGAAACACCATATATTTT. This translates into CAITETGGGGNTIYF.

This clone was seen only a few times. The CDR3 nucleotides are TGTGCCAGCAGCTCGACAGAATCTAACTATGGCTACACCTTC. It specifies CASSSTESNYGYTF. The chain combines TRBV11-3 with TRBJ1-2; a possible D gene is TRBD1 (5 bases). The CDR3 has 14 residues. Germline V gene data show CDR1 as SGHNT and CDR2 as YENEEA. V was clipped by 4 bases and J by 0 bases, with 9 bases between them.

The J gene is TRBJ2-5, the V gene TRBV5-1, with 9 positions matching TRBD1. Germline V gene lookup returns CDR1 SGHRS and CDR2 YFSETQ. V lost 3 bases to trimming and J lost 4 bases; unmatched junction nucleotides: 10. This CDR3 has 16 residues. The CDR3 here is CASSYRLGQGGETQYF. In DNA, the CDR3 is TGCGCCAGCAGCTACCGACTGGGACAGGGCGGAGAGACCCAGTACTTC.

This chain joins TRBV28 and TRBJ2-7; no clear D. Trimming cost V 10 bases and J 2 bases, with 9 bases left between them. The CDR3 totals 11 residues. The germline V gene has CDR1 MDHEN and CDR2 SYDVKM. This CDR3 reads CATSRAYEQYF. The CDR3 region has the DNA TGTGCCACTTCCCGGGCCTACGAGCAGTACTTC. Drawing the rest from reference TRBV28 and TRBJ2-7, the complete variable domain is DVKVTQSSRYLVKRTGEKVFLECVQDMDHENMFWYRQDPGLGLRLIYFSYDVKMKEKGDIPEGYSVSREKKERFSLILESASTNQTSMYLCATSRAYEQYFGPGTRLTVT.

This chain links TRBV2 with TRBJ1-6; D remains ambiguous. Deletions cut 6 bases from V and 6 bases from J, with 9 bases between. This CDR3 contains 13 residues. Germline assignment: CDR1 SNHLY and CDR2 FYNNEI. The CDR3 here is CASRNSRNSPLHF. CDR3 bases: TGTGCCAGCAGAAACAGCCGTAATTCACCCCTCCACTTT.

This clone showed up just a few times. The gene calls are TRBV7-9 and TRBJ1-3; D remains unclear. Trimming cost V 5 bases and J 1 base, with 6 bases left between them. This CDR3 spans 13 amino acids. Germline lookup yields CDR1 SEHNR and CDR2 FQNEAQ (reference sequence). DNA of the CDR3: TGTGCCAGCAGCGGGGATTCTGGAAACACCATATATTTT. Translation gives CASSGDSGNTIYF.

This chain connects TRBV25-1 to TRBJ2-5; possibly TRBD1 or TRBD2 for D (5 bases each). The V end was cut by 8 bases, the J end by 5 bases, with 21 bases between. The CDR3 sequence is 15 residues long. CDR1 MGHDK and CDR2 SYGVNS come from the germline V gene. This chain's CDR3 is CASADRDPRRETQYF. CDR3 DNA: TGTGCCAGCGCGGACCGGGACCCAAGGCGGGAGACCCAGTACTTC.

The CDR3 DNA follows: TGCGCCAGCCAAACAGGGGTTAATGAAAAACTGTTTTTT. Its protein product is CASQTGVNEKLFF. The V gene is TRBV5-1, the J gene TRBJ1-4, with TRBD1 matching 7 bases. The CDR3 totals 13 residues. Germline assignment: CDR1 SGHRS and CDR2 YFSETQ. V trimming: 7 bases; J trimming: 4 bases; junction bases outside the gene matches: 4.

The J gene is TRBJ2-5, the V gene TRBV7-2; no definite D call. Germline CDR1 reads SGHTA; CDR2 reads FQGNSA. Between the trimmed V and J ends, which lost 1 base and 6 bases, there was a span of 6 bases. This CDR3 spans 12 amino acids. CDR3 protein: CASSLEIQTQYF. CDR3 nucleotides: TGTGCCAGCAGCTTAGAGATCCAGACCCAGTACTTC.

This chain joins TRBV12-5 and TRBJ2-7, with D unresolved. Deletions cut 4 bases from V and 5 bases from J, with 9 bases between. Germline V gene lookup returns CDR1 LGHNT and CDR2 FRNRAP. The CDR3 length is 12 residues. CDR3 sequence: CASGWPPHEQYF. The CDR3 DNA sequence: TGTGCTAGTGGTTGGCCCCCCCACGAGCAGTACTTC.

The genes are TRBV29-1 and TRBJ1-2; perhaps TRBD1 as D (6 bases). V shed 3 bases and J shed 5 bases, with 13 bases lying between them. This CDR3 is built from 13 residues. CDR1 SQVTM and CDR2 ANQGSEA come from the germline V gene. The DNA of the CDR3 is TGCAGCGTTGAGGGGGCCGAACGGTATGGCTACACCTTC. This codes for CSVEGAERYGYTF. The whole variable domain, filled in from reference TRBV29-1 and TRBJ1-2, reads SAVISQKPSRDICQRGTSLTIQCQVDSQVTMMFWYRQQPGQSLTLIATANQGSEATYESGFVIDKFPISRPNLTFSTLTVSNMSPEDSSIYLCSVEGAERYGYTFGSGTRLTVV.

The J gene is TRBJ1-6, the V gene TRBV11-2, with TRBD1 matching over 8 bases. CDR3 size: 18 residues. CDR1 is SGHAT, CDR2 FQNNGV, per germline. Losses at the gene ends were 1 base for V and 7 bases for J; bases not matched to a gene: 12. In nucleotides, the CDR3 is TGTGCCAGCAGCTTAGTAGGGGGGTCAGGGGGCGCGAATTCACCCCTCCACTTT. This encodes CASSLVGGSGGANSPLHF.

This chain joins TRBV18 and TRBJ1-3; 7 bases match TRBD1. The germline V gene has CDR1 KGHSH and CDR2 LQKENI. The CDR3 is 17 amino acids. With V trimmed by 6 bases and J by 4 bases, 15 bases remained unmatched. As DNA, the CDR3 is TGTGCCAGCTCCCCAACAACAGGGGATCTGACCGGAAACACCATATATTTT. Its protein product is CASSPTTGDLTGNTIYF. The full variable domain, rest sourced from reference TRBV18 and TRBJ1-3, is NAGVMQNPRHLVRRRGQEARLRCSPMKGHSHVYWYRQLPEEGLKFMVYLQKENIIDESGMPKERFSAEFPKEGPSILRIQQVVRGDSAAYFCASSPTTGDLTGNTIYFGEGSWLTVV.

The chain employs TRBV7-9 and TRBJ2-2, with D possibly matching TRBD2 (7 bases). Germline loops: CDR1 SEHNR, CDR2 FQNEAQ (reference sequence). The CDR3 length is 16 residues. The ends were cut back, 5 bases at V and 3 bases at J, with 16 bases in the middle. The CDR3 DNA sequence: TGTGCCAGCAGCGCCGAGGGGGGGGCGCACACCGGGGAGCTGTTTTTT. This gives the protein CASSAEGGAHTGELFF. Filled out from reference TRBV7-9 and TRBJ2-2, the complete variable domain reads DTGVSQNPRHKITKRGQNVTFRCDPISEHNRLYWYRQTLGQGPEFLTYFQNEAQLEKSRLLSDRFSAERPKGSFSTLEIQRTEQGDSAMYLCASSAEGGAHTGELFFGEGSRLTVL.

The chain couples TRBV10-3 to TRBJ2-2, with 10 bases identical to TRBD2. Germline CDR1 is ENHRY and CDR2 is SYGVKD. This CDR3 contains 15 residues. J lost 4 bases, V lost 3 bases, and 2 bases had no gene match. The CDR3 here is CAISEERGGTGELFF. The CDR3 coding sequence is TGTGCCATCAGTGAAGAGCGGGGGGGCACCGGGGAGCTGTTTTTT.

This chain links TRBV28 with TRBJ1-5, with 7 bases fitting TRBD1. From germline, CDR1 is MDHEN and CDR2 SYDVKM. Trimming removed 6 bases from V and 0 bases from J; junction bases left unmatched: 5. CDR3 length equals 15 residues. This chain's CDR3 is CASRGDSNSNQPQHF. Written as DNA, the CDR3 is TGTGCCAGCAGGGGGGACAGTAATAGCAATCAGCCCCAGCATTTT.

V is TRBV9 and J is TRBJ2-5, with 9 bases aligning to TRBD1. The length of the CDR3 is 17 residues. The trim removed 0 bases at V and 1 base at J, leaving 7 bases unmatched. The germline V gene encodes CDR1 SGDLS and CDR2 YYNGEE. The CDR3 loop reads CASSVAGGQGGQETQYF. DNA of the CDR3: TGTGCCAGCAGCGTAGCTGGGGGACAGGGAGGCCAAGAGACCCAGTACTTC. The full variable domain, its missing parts supplied by reference TRBV9 and TRBJ2-5, is DSGVTQTPKHLITATGQRVTLRCSPRSGDLSVYWYQQSLDQGLQFLIQYYNGEERAKGNILERFSAQQFPDLHSELNLSSLELGDSALYFCASSVAGGQGGQETQYFGPGTRLLVL.

The chain carries TRBV30 and TRBJ1-1; TRBD1 agrees at 8 bases. The CDR3 length is 14 residues. Germline assignment: CDR1 GTSNPN and CDR2 SVGIG (reference sequence). Losses at the gene ends were 7 bases for V and 0 bases for J; bases not matched to a gene: 7. CDR3 DNA: TGTGCCTTTGACAGGGGCGCGATGAACACTGAAGCTTTCTTT. Protein sequence: CAFDRGAMNTEAFF.